A selection of T cell receptor beta chains follows, all from one sample in a study of cytomegalovirus exposure and HLA in healthy donors. TCRdb's table, derived via immunoSEQ multiplex PCR, lists solely in-frame clones and lacks some. The profile shows 100,000 to 150,000 clones, approximately 74% of them singletons. Material: PBMCs. These receptors came from a male donor in good health and CMV-seronegative. Each CDR3 is given with its conserved first and last residue.

>TRBV10-2
CASSGGQPEAFF
>TRBV5-8
CASSLGSGAQETQYF
>TRBV7-9
CASSSRDRGYEQYF
>TRBV2
CASSISGGGNTGELFF
>TRBV5-1
CASSLWSGGDKNEQFF
>TRBV7-8
CASSLDRGRNNEKLFF
>TRBV11-3
CASSLAGLVSYNEQFF
>TRBV18
CASGDSNQPQHF
>TRBV5-6
CASSRGTGGLDEQFF
>TRBV7-6
CASSPWVGGDSRSSYNSPLHF
>TRBV20-1
CSASGSYEQYF
>TRBV4-2
CASSQDQGYTDTQYF
>TRBV5-1
CASGQAVAPYEQYF
>TRBV27
CASSRARDTDTQYF
>TRBV2
CASDRDSRNSPLHF
>TRBV28
CASSFRERYYEQYF
>TRBV30
CAWRFRTFNLNTIYF
>TRBV5-4
CASSRGSGGLGDEQFF
>TRBV28
CASSLWSIRSGSSYNEQFF
>TRBV9
CASSVASGGSQETQYF
>TRBV25-1
CASSLGGDPNTEAFF
>TRBV4-2
CASSPRPTYEQYF
>TRBV28
CASSPRVYSGYTF
>TRBV2
CASSPGQGGTQYF
>TRBV2
CASSEIARAKNIQYF
>TRBV30
CAWAPQGGEKLFF
>TRBV2
CASSVGGPDTQYF
>TRBV19
CASSHPGELEQFF
>TRBV27
CASTSRQGVSHEQYF
>TRBV28
CASSPLDRGRVDSRIGGYTF
>TRBV9
CASSVGGGGDYNEQFF
>TRBV6-6
CASRSSTDTQYF
>TRBV25-1
CASSEVGRQGGGYTF